In this sample, the clone carrying this TCR beta chain turned up once. The antigen is unknown. The PCR was carried out with 60 Vbeta primers and 13 Jbeta primers. Clones were sequenced by immunoSEQ multiplex PCR, and TCRdb holds only the in-frame ones, with some missing. The table records about 59,000 clones, roughly 84% of them present only once. V gave up 5 bases and J gave up 4 bases; unmatched junction bases: 3. This CDR3 has 14 amino acids. Germline-derived CDR1 and CDR2 are SGHTA and FQGNSA. The donors comprised healthy bone marrow donors. The data were obtained in a study of cytomegalovirus exposure and HLA in healthy donors. Study results and limitations: Under in vitro conditions, three CMV-associated chains were confirmed as specific for CMV antigens. A later analysis linked a missense DCLRE1C variant to TCR beta V- and J-gene trimming. There were several of the most significant clusters that appeared linked to common viral pathogens in a later analysis.

Sequences were obtained from PBMCs. This chain connects TRBV7-2 to TRBJ2-1; 9 bases line up with TRBD1. This receptor was identified in a human donor in good health. CDR3 DNA sequence: TGTGCCAGCAGCCGACAGGGGGATTACAATGAGCAGTTCTTC. Its translation is CASSRQGDYNEQFF.